Each of the 9 T cell receptor beta chains below was sequenced from the same sample in a study of cytomegalovirus exposure and HLA in healthy donors. With 60 Vbeta and 13 Jbeta primers, the PCR was carried out. Sequencing used immunoSEQ multiplex PCR; TCRdb keeps in-frame clones, though not all of them. Of some 160,000 clones listed, around 83% are singletons. The sample comprised PBMCs. The source is a man between 25 and 39 years old in good health and CMV-seropositive.

This clone has only one observation. The rearrangement links TRBV19 to TRBJ2-1, with D perhaps matching TRBD2 (6 bases). The CDR3 consists of 13 residues. Germline loops: CDR1 LNHDA, CDR2 SQIVND (reference sequence). The V gene lost 5 bases and the J gene lost 6 bases, with 11 bases spanning the gap. CDR3 bases: TGTGCCAGTAGTGGGGGGAGCGGCAATGAGCAGTTCTTC. Translated: CASSGGSGNEQFF.

This rearrangement joins TRBV7-9 to TRBJ2-2; 7 bases agree with TRBD1. Germline CDR1 is SEHNR and CDR2 is FQNEAQ (reference sequence). This CDR3 spans 15 amino acids. V was clipped by 1 base and J by 7 bases; unmatched bases: 6. The DNA for the CDR3 is TGTGCCAGCAGCTTAGGAGACAGGGTGAACGGGGAGCTGTTTTTT. Translation gives CASSLGDRVNGELFF. Variable domain in full (rest from reference TRBV7-9 and TRBJ2-2): DTGVSQNPRHKITKRGQNVTFRCDPISEHNRLYWYRQTLGQGPEFLTYFQNEAQLEKSRLLSDRFSAERPKGSFSTLEIQRTEQGDSAMYLCASSLGDRVNGELFFGEGSRLTVL.

This clone was counted once. The V and J genes are TRBV25-1 and TRBJ1-2; D is perhaps TRBD1 (6 bases). This CDR3 has 13 amino acids. CDR1 is MGHDK and CDR2 is SYGVNS in the germline V gene. V lost 0 bases to trimming and J lost 7 bases, with 9 bases between them. The CDR3 nucleotides are TGTGCCAGCAGTGAATATGTAGGGGGTGGCTACACCTTC. This sequence encodes CASSEYVGGGYTF.

The V call is TRBV11-1, the J call TRBJ2-1; possibly TRBD2 for D (5 bases). This CDR3 is built from 16 residues. Trimming took off 2 bases at V and 5 bases at J, with 16 bases between the two ends. The germline V gene has CDR1 SGHAT and CDR2 FQDESV (reference sequence). The DNA for the CDR3 is TGTGCCAGCAGCTTAAACCCACTAGGTTCCAACAATGAGCAGTTCTTC. Its protein product is CASSLNPLGSNNEQFF. The full variable domain, its missing parts supplied by reference TRBV11-1 and TRBJ2-1, is EAEVAQSPRYKITEKSQAVAFWCDPISGHATLYWYRQILGQGPELLVQFQDESVVDDSQLPKDRFSAERLKGVDSTLKIQPAELGDSAMYLCASSLNPLGSNNEQFFGPGTRLTVL.

The gene calls are TRBV4-2 and TRBJ2-7, with 12 bases identical to TRBD2. This CDR3 contains 15 residues. Germline values: CDR1 LGHNA, CDR2 YNFKEQ. V trimming: 6 bases; J trimming: 2 bases; junction bases outside the gene matches: 5. The CDR3 protein is CASSLTSGSTYEQYF. CDR3 in DNA: TGTGCCAGCAGTTTGACTAGCGGGAGTACCTACGAGCAGTACTTC.

This clone was picked up a small number of times. The CDR3 DNA reads TGTGCCAGCAGTGTAGGGGGCGAGCCTGGGGCCAACGTCCTGACTTTC. The encoded protein is CASSVGGEPGANVLTF. The gene calls are TRBV2 and TRBJ2-6, with TRBD1 matching over 7 bases. Germline V gene sequence: CDR1 SNHLY, CDR2 FYNNEI. The CDR3 length is 16 residues. The V and J ends lost 4 bases and 2 bases, in that order; junction bases with no gene match: 5.

The chain recombines TRBV19 with TRBJ2-7; perhaps TRBD2 as D (6 bases). The CDR3 covers 15 residues. V shed 4 bases and J shed 0 bases, with 13 bases lying between them. Germline CDR1 reads LNHDA; CDR2 reads SQIVND (reference sequence). The CDR3 nucleotides are TGTGCCAGTAGTAACGGGACTTTTACCTCCTACGAGCAGTACTTC. As protein: CASSNGTFTSYEQYF.

The chain recombines TRBV7-9 with TRBJ2-5, with D perhaps TRBD2 (7 bases). The J call may be faulty, since TRBJ2-7 better matches the DNA end. Germline V lookup: CDR1 SEHNR, CDR2 FQNEAQ (reference sequence). The CDR3 length is 14 residues. DNA of the CDR3: TGTGCCAGCAGCTTAGGGGGGGGCCCCTACGAGCAGTACTTC. Its protein is CASSLGGGPYEQYF.

V and J are TRBV23-1 and TRBJ1-4, with TRBD1 matching over 7 bases. TRBV23-1 carries the ORF label, with uncertain function. The CDR3 runs to 16 residues. With V trimmed by 0 bases and J by 4 bases, 5 bases remained unmatched. CDR3 in DNA: TGCGCCAGCAGTCAATCGAGGGGGCGCGGTAATGAAAAACTGTTTTTT. It codes for CASSQSRGRGNEKLFF.